This T cell receptor beta chain was profiled in a study of shared clonotypes between healthy human individuals. Study information: Researchers assigned three CD4 naive, three CD4 memory, two CD8 naive and one CD8 memory plate to each donor.

Selected positively for CCR7 and CD45RO-negative, naive CD8 cells excluded terminally differentiated effector memory CD45RA+ cells. Using immunoSEQ multiplex PCR, the repertoire was profiled, and TCRdb retains in-frame clones only, with some absent. Of hundreds of thousands of clones in the sample, roughly 92% were seen once. The sequence came from a man aged 25 to 45 in good health. Sequenced input: naive CD8+ T cells sorted from blood.

This chain's CDR3 is CASSPRDPGAEAFF. CDR3 nucleotide sequence: TGTGCCAGCAGCCCCCGGGACCCGGGGGCTGAAGCTTTCTTT. This chain connects TRBV7-9 to TRBJ1-1; perhaps TRBD1 as D (5 bases). CDR3 length: 14 amino acids. V lost 5 bases and J lost 6, with 16 bases in between. Germline lookup yields CDR1 SEHNR and CDR2 FQNEAQ (reference sequence).